This passage covers 21 T cell receptor beta chains from one sample sequenced in a study of blood T cell repertoires in COVID-19. The data were produced by immunoSEQ multiplex PCR, yet TCRdb's version contains in-frame clones alone and is incomplete. The table has approximately 260,000 clones, around 83% seen once; the top ten hold roughly a tenth. Sequencing was performed on peripheral blood. The receptor source for this set is a woman aged 80 or over with acute or convalescent COVID-19.

V gene TRBV2 combines with J gene TRBJ1-3; 11 nucleotides match TRBD1. Germline V gene lookup returns CDR1 SNHLY and CDR2 FYNNEI. The ends lost 7 bases at V and 3 bases at J; junction bases unmatched: 2. The CDR3 is made up of 14 amino acids. Written as DNA, the CDR3 is TGTGCCAGCAAAGGGACAGGGGGTGGAAACACCATATATTTT. It specifies CASKGTGGGNTIYF.

The chain joins TRBV3-1 (or the pseudogene TRBV3-2) to TRBJ2-4, with D unresolved. The V and J ends lost 0 bases and 5 bases respectively, with 8 bases between them. From germline, CDR1 is LGHDT and CDR2 YNNKEL (reference sequence). CDR3 length: 14 residues. CDR3 sequence (DNA): TGTGCCAGCAGCCAAGATCACAGTGAAAACATTCAGTACTTC. Translated, it gives CASSQDHSENIQYF.

This rearrangement joins TRBV7-9 to TRBJ1-4; TRBD1 aligns across 9 bases. CDR1 SEHNR and CDR2 FQNEAQ come from the germline V gene (reference sequence). The junction had 12 bases not matched to a gene; V was cut back by 4 bases and J by 3 bases. CDR3 length: 18 residues. The CDR3 sequence is CASSSGTGRLGANEKLFF. The CDR3 DNA follows: TGTGCCAGCAGCTCCGGGACAGGGAGATTGGGGGCTAATGAAAAACTGTTTTTT.

CDR3 sequence reads: CAISDPRGGATDTQYF. CDR3 coding DNA: TGTGCCATCAGTGACCCGAGGGGGGGGGCGACAGATACGCAGTATTTT. V gene TRBV10-3 combines with J gene TRBJ2-3, with D perhaps TRBD2 (7 bases). V lost 3 bases and J lost 3, with 16 bases in between. This CDR3 has 16 amino acids. Germline-derived CDR1 and CDR2 are ENHRY and SYGVKD.

The rearrangement links TRBV28 to TRBJ1-2; D may be TRBD1 (5 bases). The germline V and J ends were trimmed by 2 bases and 4 bases, with 8 bases remaining between them. Per the germline V gene, CDR1 is MDHEN and CDR2 is SYDVKM. This CDR3 is built from 13 residues. CDR3 nucleotide sequence: TGTGCCAGCAGTTTACAGGGAAGCTATGGCTACACCTTC. This sequence encodes CASSLQGSYGYTF.

V is TRBV5-6 and J is TRBJ1-2; the D is unclear. Germline V CDR1 and CDR2: SGHDT, YYEEEE. V lost 4 bases and J 1 base, leaving 14 bases between the germline ends. The CDR3 runs 15 residues. The CDR3 region has the DNA TGTGCCAGCAGCCCGGTGGGCCGAGTTAACTATGGCTACACCTTC. This codes for CASSPVGRVNYGYTF.

This clone occurred once. V and J are TRBV3-1 (or the pseudogene TRBV3-2) and TRBJ2-1; tentatively, D is TRBD1 (7 bases). CDR1 is LGHDT and CDR2 is YNNKEL in the germline V gene (reference sequence). V lost 3 bases, J lost 4 bases, and 16 bases lay in between. The CDR3 is made up of 16 amino acids. The CDR3 region has the DNA TGTGCCAGCAGCCAGACGCTACAGGGGAGGTACAATGAGCAGTTCTTC. Translating gives CASSQTLQGRYNEQFF.

This chain links TRBV2 with TRBJ1-4; D is possibly TRBD1 (5 bases). Deletions cut 0 bases from V and 7 bases from J, with 15 bases between. CDR3 length: 16 residues. Per the germline V gene, CDR1 is SNHLY and CDR2 is FYNNEI. CDR3 amino acids: CASSEALIQGGEKLFF. Written as DNA, the CDR3 is TGTGCCAGCAGTGAAGCGCTCATCCAGGGTGGTGAAAAACTGTTTTTT.

CDR3: CAISDRGADYGYTF. Written as DNA, the CDR3 is TGTGCCATCAGTGACCGGGGGGCAGACTATGGCTACACCTTC. V usage is TRBV10-3 and J usage is TRBJ1-2; a weak D match, TRBD1 (6 bases). This CDR3 comprises 14 residues. The germline gives CDR1 ENHRY, CDR2 SYGVKD. The V end was cut by 3 bases, the J end by 3 bases, with 11 bases between.

The rearrangement joins TRBV28 to TRBJ1-5, with unresolved D. This CDR3 is built from 12 residues. The germline CDR1 and CDR2 sequences are MDHEN and SYDVKM. V shed 6 bases and J shed 0 bases, with 3 bases lying between them. This chain's CDR3 is CASSISNQPQHF. The CDR3 DNA reads TGTGCCAGCAGCATTAGCAATCAGCCCCAGCATTTT.

The chain employs TRBV28 and TRBJ2-5; 10 positions match TRBD2. Trimming removed 2 bases from V and 1 base from J; junction bases left unmatched: 7. Per germline, CDR1 MDHEN and CDR2 SYDVKM. This CDR3 comprises 17 residues. In DNA, the CDR3 is TGTGCCAGCAGTTTACTCTATAGCGGGGGGCCCCAAGAGACCCAGTACTTC. This gives the protein CASSLLYSGGPQETQYF.

The chain couples TRBV2 to TRBJ2-5; D may be TRBD1 (6 bases). Trimming stripped 3 bases from V and 2 bases from J, with 13 bases between. Germline lookup yields CDR1 SNHLY and CDR2 FYNNEI. The CDR3 is made up of 15 amino acids. The CDR3 sequence is CASSDEGHLQETQYF. As DNA, the CDR3 is TGTGCCAGCAGTGATGAGGGACACCTTCAAGAGACCCAGTACTTC.

The V and J genes are TRBV2 and TRBJ1-2; TRBD1 is a possible D gene (5 bases). Trimming took off 0 bases at V and 8 bases at J, with 16 bases between the two ends. The CDR3 contains 15 residues. Germline CDR1 and CDR2: SNHLY and FYNNEI. The CDR3 DNA reads as TGTGCCAGCAGTGAAGCGCGGGGCACGGGGTACGGCTACACCTTC. Its translation is CASSEARGTGYGYTF.

The chain links TRBV19 to TRBJ2-4, with TRBD1 matching 10 bases. Germline V gene data show CDR1 as LNHDA and CDR2 as SQIVND (reference sequence). The CDR3 covers 14 residues. V trimming: 3 bases; J trimming: 6 bases; junction bases outside the gene matches: 2. The CDR3 DNA is TGTGCCAGTAGTATCAGACAGGGGGCAAACATTCAGTACTTC. Its protein is CASSIRQGANIQYF.

The chain uses TRBV14 and TRBJ1-6; D is unresolved. Trimming stripped 2 bases from V and 14 bases from J, with 10 bases between. The CDR3 sequence is 12 residues long. Germline CDR1 is SGHDN and CDR2 is FVKESK. CDR3 in amino acids: CASSQSGFTLHF. CDR3 coding DNA: TGTGCCAGCAGCCAAAGCGGGTTCACCCTCCACTTT.

This clone was observed a handful of times. V is TRBV7-9 and J is TRBJ1-4; 7 bases line up with TRBD1. Per the germline V gene, CDR1 is SEHNR and CDR2 is FQNEAQ (reference sequence). The length of the CDR3 is 14 residues. V lost 10 bases and J lost 7; bases outside the gene matches: 12. The CDR3, as DNA: TGTGCCACCGGGAAGAAGGGGGCGGGTGAAAAACTGTTTTTT. Protein sequence: CATGKKGAGEKLFF.

The rearrangement joins TRBV5-4 to TRBJ2-5; the match to TRBD1 covers 7 bases. CDR3 length equals 14 residues. Germline CDR1 SGHNT, CDR2 YYREEE (reference sequence). V was pared by 5 bases and J by 5 bases, with 9 bases of the junction left unmatched. The CDR3 loop is CASSYTGAWETQYF. The CDR3, as DNA: TGTGCCAGCAGTTATACAGGGGCGTGGGAGACCCAGTACTTC.

The genes are TRBV2 and TRBJ1-2, with D tentatively TRBD1 (6 bases). The CDR3 loop spans 15 amino acids. CDR1 is SNHLY, CDR2 FYNNEI, per germline. V lost 6 bases and J lost 6, with 20 bases in between. In DNA, the CDR3 is TGTGCCAGCAGCCTCAACAGGGATTTAGTCCATGGCTACACCTTC. It is translated as CASSLNRDLVHGYTF.

This sequence joins TRBV6-5 and TRBJ1-1; 7 bases align to TRBD1. V shed 4 bases, J shed 5 bases, and the junction held 7 bases outside the gene matches. Per the germline V gene, CDR1 is MNHEY and CDR2 is SVGAGI. The CDR3 length is 14 residues. The CDR3 is CASSLTGLKTEAFF. CDR3 nucleotides: TGTGCCAGCAGTTTGACAGGGCTTAAAACTGAAGCTTTCTTT.

This clone was seen once. CDR3 protein: CASKQTGLYYEQYF. The CDR3 nucleotides are TGTGCCAGCAAGCAGACTGGGTTATACTACGAGCAGTACTTC. The V gene is TRBV3-1 (or the pseudogene TRBV3-2), the J gene TRBJ2-7; D not resolved. Trimming removed 7 bases at V and 3 bases at J, with 16 bases between. Germline loops: CDR1 LGHDT, CDR2 YNNKEL (reference sequence). This CDR3 is 14 amino acids long.

This clone was observed a single time. This sequence joins TRBV19 and TRBJ2-5; 7 bases fit TRBD1. From germline, CDR1 is LNHDA and CDR2 SQIVND (reference sequence). V dropped 0 bases and J dropped 3; count of bases not matched to a gene: 10. This CDR3 is built from 17 residues. Here the CDR3 reads CASSIDSTGTAKETQYF. DNA for the CDR3: TGTGCCAGTAGTATAGACTCTACCGGGACAGCCAAAGAGACCCAGTACTTC.